A single sample is the source of the 22 T cell receptor beta chains below, sequenced in a study of blood T cell repertoires in COVID-19. Clones were sequenced by immunoSEQ multiplex PCR, and TCRdb holds only the in-frame ones, with some missing. The table shows around 320,000 clones, with approximately 89% occurring only once. Sequenced: peripheral blood. These TCRs come from a woman aged 30 to 39 with COVID-19, enrolled during active disease.

The V and J genes are TRBV7-2 and TRBJ2-7, with D perhaps matching TRBD2 (6 bases). Germline V gene lookup returns CDR1 SGHTA and CDR2 FQGNSA. The CDR3 length is 14 residues. The V gene lost 0 bases and the J gene lost 6 bases, with 12 bases spanning the gap. The CDR3 bases are TGTGCCAGCAGCTTAGCGCGGGGCCAGGGCGAGCAGTACTTC. This encodes CASSLARGQGEQYF.

CDR3 loop: CASSSQGGSPLHF. The CDR3 DNA reads TGTGCCAGCAGCTCTCAGGGTGGGTCACCCCTCCACTTT. The rearrangement links TRBV11-2 to TRBJ1-6; D is possibly TRBD1 (5 bases). CDR3 size: 13 residues. Trimming took off 4 bases at V and 10 bases at J, with 11 bases between the two ends. Per germline, CDR1 SGHAT and CDR2 FQNNGV. The whole variable domain, filled in from reference TRBV11-2 and TRBJ1-6, reads EAGVAQSPRYKIIEKRQSVAFWCNPISGHATLYWYQQILGQGPKLLIQFQNNGVVDDSQLPKDRFSAERLKGVDSTLKIQPAKLEDSAVYLCASSSQGGSPLHFGNGTRLTVT.

The chain employs TRBV5-4 and TRBJ1-2; the D is unclear. From germline, CDR1 is SGHNT and CDR2 YYREEE (reference sequence). The CDR3 extends over 12 amino acids. Trimming took 3 bases from V and 5 from J, leaving 8 bases between them. This CDR3 is CASSSGVYGYTF. The CDR3 nucleotides are TGTGCCAGCAGCTCCGGGGTGTATGGCTACACCTTC.

The chain couples TRBV7-9 to TRBJ2-1; D not certain. The V and J ends lost 7 bases and 6 bases respectively, with 13 bases between them. This CDR3 is 13 amino acids long. Germline V gene data show CDR1 as SEHNR and CDR2 as FQNEAQ (reference sequence). The CDR3 region is CASIKLESNEQFF. The CDR3 nucleotides read TGTGCCAGCATAAAGCTAGAATCCAATGAGCAGTTCTTC.

V is TRBV3-1 (or the pseudogene TRBV3-2) and J is TRBJ1-2; TRBD1 might be the D (5 bases). This CDR3 spans 13 amino acids. V gave up 2 bases and J gave up 7 bases, with 11 bases separating them. The germline CDR1 and CDR2 sequences are LGHDT and YNNKEL (reference sequence). CDR3 sequence: CASSQTRGGGYTF. The CDR3 DNA is TGTGCCAGCAGCCAAACGCGGGGGGGTGGCTACACCTTC.

This chain joins TRBV28 and TRBJ1-3; 7 positions agree with TRBD1. The CDR3 runs to 16 residues. Looked up from germline, CDR1 is MDHEN and CDR2 is SYDVKM. Trimming removed 5 bases from V and 0 bases from J; junction bases left unmatched: 7. The CDR3 bases are TGTGCCAGCAGTCCGGAGACAGGGTTCTCTGGAAACACCATATATTTT. Translation: CASSPETGFSGNTIYF.

This clone appeared a single time. V gene TRBV5-1 combines with J gene TRBJ2-7; 8 positions match TRBD2. Germline V gene data show CDR1 as SGHRS and CDR2 as YFSETQ. The V gene end was trimmed by 3 bases and the J gene end by 4 bases; junction bases not matched to a gene: 15. CDR3 length: 17 amino acids. The CDR3 loop is CASSSGGNPGFGYEQYF. CDR3 coding DNA: TGCGCCAGCAGCTCGGGGGGGAATCCGGGATTCGGGTACGAGCAGTACTTC.

CDR3 protein: CASSQVTGGSPLHF. The CDR3 bases are TGTGCCAGCAGCCAAGTTACAGGAGGGTCACCCCTCCACTTT. The chain combines TRBV14 with TRBJ1-6; possibly TRBD1 for D (5 bases). V dropped 1 base and J dropped 10 bases, with 11 bases sitting between them. The CDR3 covers 14 residues. The germline V gene has CDR1 SGHDN and CDR2 FVKESK.

The gene calls are TRBV12-5 and TRBJ2-3; D gene uncertain. Per germline, CDR1 LGHNT and CDR2 FRNRAP. The CDR3 consists of 20 residues. Deletions cut 2 bases from V and 5 bases from J, with 29 bases between. CDR3: CASGLKRGVFVSLRGDTQYF. In nucleotides, the CDR3 is TGTGCTAGTGGTTTGAAAAGAGGTGTTTTTGTTTCTCTCCGCGGAGATACGCAGTATTTT.

The CDR3 loop reads CASSRERMYQPQHF. In DNA form, the CDR3 reads TGTGCCAGCAGCCGCGAGCGGATGTATCAGCCCCAGCATTTT. V gene TRBV7-2 combines with J gene TRBJ1-5; no reliable D call. CDR1 and CDR2 from the germline V gene are SGHTA and FQGNSA. This CDR3 spans 14 amino acids. Trimming pared 5 bases from V and 5 bases from J, leaving 13 bases between.

The gene calls are TRBV6-5 and TRBJ1-2, with 8 bases fitting TRBD1. The CDR3 consists of 16 residues. V was clipped by 0 bases and J by 8 bases; unmatched bases: 11. CDR1 is MNHEY, CDR2 SVGAGI, per germline. The CDR3 DNA sequence: TGTGCCAGCAGTTACTCGCGGACAGGGAGGAGCGGGGGCTACACCTTC. Its translation is CASSYSRTGRSGGYTF.

This chain connects TRBV5-1 to TRBJ1-3; 7 bases are a match to TRBD1. V was clipped by 5 bases and J by 4 bases; unmatched bases: 9. The CDR3 contains 15 residues. Germline V gene data show CDR1 as SGHRS and CDR2 as YFSETQ. CDR3 protein: CASSYQGERGNTIYF. DNA for the CDR3: TGCGCCAGCAGTTATCAGGGGGAAAGAGGAAACACCATATATTTT.

The chain combines TRBV5-4 with TRBJ2-5; 7 bases are a match to TRBD2. The CDR3 is made up of 15 amino acids. Germline V lookup: CDR1 SGHNT, CDR2 YYREEE (reference sequence). V lost 3 bases and J lost 3; bases outside the gene matches: 8. CDR3: CASSYRGDGKETQYF. The CDR3 region has the DNA TGTGCCAGCAGCTACCGGGGGGACGGAAAAGAGACCCAGTACTTC.

The chain uses TRBV2 and TRBJ1-1; 8 bases map to TRBD1. The germline V gene has CDR1 SNHLY and CDR2 FYNNEI. The CDR3 has 14 amino acids. Trimming at V came to 5 bases and at J to 3 bases, leaving 5 bases not matched to a gene. The CDR3 loop is CASSPDRADTEAFF. For the CDR3, the DNA is TGTGCCAGCAGTCCGGACAGGGCGGACACTGAAGCTTTCTTT.

The chain couples TRBV6-1 to TRBJ2-5; 8 bases are shared with TRBD2. V shed 4 bases, J shed 5 bases, and the junction held 21 bases outside the gene matches. There are 19 residues in the CDR3. CDR1 and CDR2 (germline): MNHNS, SASEGT. The CDR3 DNA sequence: TGTGCCAGCAGTGTAACACCCCCCCCGTTCCGGGGGGGCCTGGAGACCCAGTACTTC. Translated: CASSVTPPPFRGGLETQYF.

V is TRBV6-2 or TRBV6-3 and J is TRBJ1-1; D is perhaps TRBD1 (6 bases). Germline CDR1 is MNHEY and CDR2 is SVGEGT. This CDR3 spans 14 amino acids. Between the trimmed V and J ends, which lost 4 bases and 5 bases, there was a span of 14 bases. CDR3 in DNA: TGTGCCAGCAGTTGGTCACAGGGAAGGACTGAAGCTTTCTTT. The encoded protein is CASSWSQGRTEAFF.

V and J are TRBV29-1 and TRBJ2-5; 8 bases map to TRBD2. Trimming removed 7 bases from V and 0 bases from J; junction bases left unmatched: 7. In germline, CDR1 is SQVTM, CDR2 ANQGSEA. There are 14 residues in the CDR3. The CDR3 loop reads CSATGGKYQETQYF. The DNA of the CDR3 is TGCAGCGCGACGGGGGGGAAGTACCAAGAGACCCAGTACTTC.

The chain recombines TRBV9 with TRBJ2-7, with a possible D match to TRBD2 (6 bases). Germline V gene lookup returns CDR1 SGDLS and CDR2 YYNGEE. This CDR3 comprises 14 residues. Trimming removed 3 bases from V and 3 bases from J, with 13 bases in between. CDR3 coding DNA: TGTGCCAGCAGCGCCGGGGATAGCGGCTACGAGCAGTACTTC. Translated, it gives CASSAGDSGYEQYF.

This chain connects TRBV11-2 to TRBJ1-5; D gene unclear. There are 12 residues in the CDR3. Germline V lookup: CDR1 SGHAT, CDR2 FQNNGV. Trimming removed 7 bases from V and 5 bases from J, with 9 bases in between. The CDR3 here is CASNPQDQPQHF. DNA of the CDR3: TGTGCCAGCAACCCTCAGGATCAGCCCCAGCATTTT.

The chain combines TRBV6-1 with TRBJ1-2; 7 nucleotides align to TRBD1. Germline assignment: CDR1 MNHNS and CDR2 SASEGT. The J segment lost 8 bases and the V segment lost 3 bases, leaving 9 bases of the junction unmatched. The CDR3 totals 14 residues. The CDR3 region is CASSDRRGRKGYTF. In DNA form, the CDR3 reads TGTGCCAGCAGTGATCGCAGGGGGAGGAAAGGCTACACCTTC.

V and J are TRBV25-1 and TRBJ1-2; D not resolved. This CDR3 region has 13 residues. The V and J ends lost 1 base and 8 bases respectively, with 11 bases between them. Germline V gene sequence: CDR1 MGHDK, CDR2 SYGVNS. The CDR3 DNA follows: TGTGCCAGCAGTGAATTACAGACTATGGGCTACACCTTC. Residues: CASSELQTMGYTF.

The chain recombines TRBV6-1 with TRBJ1-1; D might be TRBD1 (6 bases). The CDR3 is 15 residues long. Per the germline V gene, CDR1 is MNHNS and CDR2 is SASEGT. V was pared by 1 base and J by 0 bases, with 9 bases between. Written as DNA, the CDR3 is TGTGCCAGCAGTGAAGGGGGGCGGATGAACACTGAAGCTTTCTTT. Its protein is CASSEGGRMNTEAFF.